The 4 T cell receptor beta chains below were found in one sample sequenced in a study of blood T cell repertoires in COVID-19. The table came from immunoSEQ multiplex PCR; TCRdb's copy has only in-frame clones and leaves some out. The table shows 170,000 or so clones, with approximately 86% occurring only once. The sample was peripheral blood. These receptors originate from a man aged 60-69 years with COVID-19, enrolled during active disease.

The gene calls are TRBV28 and TRBJ2-5; TRBD1 is a possible D gene (5 bases). This CDR3 comprises 13 residues. Germline lookup yields CDR1 MDHEN and CDR2 SYDVKM. The V gene lost 3 bases and the J gene lost 2 bases, with 7 bases spanning the gap. The chain's CDR3 is CASSLPGQETQYF. CDR3 coding DNA: TGTGCCAGCAGTTTGCCAGGGCAAGAGACCCAGTACTTC.

The rearrangement links TRBV5-1 to TRBJ2-5, with 7 bases lining up with TRBD2. There are 14 residues in the CDR3. Looked up from germline, CDR1 is SGHRS and CDR2 is YFSETQ. V shed 4 bases, J shed 7 bases, and the junction held 10 bases outside the gene matches. The CDR3 sequence is CASSGGDPVGTQYF. The CDR3, as DNA: TGCGCCAGCAGCGGGGGGGACCCGGTAGGGACCCAGTACTTC.

The chain joins TRBV10-3 to TRBJ2-1; no clear D. This CDR3 is built from 12 residues. Germline assignment: CDR1 ENHRY and CDR2 SYGVKD. Between the trimmed V and J ends, which lost 6 bases and 7 bases, there was a span of 10 bases. CDR3 in DNA: TGTGCCATCAGAGAACAAACAAATGAGCAGTTCTTC. Its translation is CAIREQTNEQFF.

The chain carries TRBV20-1 and TRBJ1-1; no clear D gene. Trimming left V 5 bases short and J 11 bases short, with 12 bases between. The CDR3 is 10 residues long. CDR1 and CDR2 (germline): DFQATT, SNEGSKA (reference sequence). The CDR3 nucleotides read TGCAGTGCTGACGACACAGTGGCTTTCTTT. This sequence encodes CSADDTVAFF.